These T cell receptor beta chains were read from a single sample in a study of T-cell reconstitution after alpha-beta-depleted transplantation in children. Via MiXCR, TCRdb re-called the PCR reads, giving one row per CDR3 protein. This sample has 300,000 to 400,000 distinct CDR3 sequences, with under 20% found just once. The starting material was PBMCs, mostly from graft donor cells, obtained 360 days after TCRalphabeta/CD19-depleted stem cell transplant. Receptors originate from a male patient between 2 and 10 years old who had a stem cell transplant for acute lymphoblastic leukemia, so the T cells may come from the graft donor. CDR3s include the opening cysteine and the closing phenylalanine or tryptophan. A D gene is named only where the DNA matches it firmly.

d_gene	v_gene	j_gene	CDR3aa
NA	TRBV20-1	TRBJ2-1	CSAPLWYNEQFF
TRBD2	TRBV4-1	TRBJ2-1	CASSQGVYPGLAGGLSYNEQFF
TRBD2	TRBV12-3/TRBV12-4	TRBJ2-7	CASSRTSSSYEQYF
NA	TRBV12-3/TRBV12-4	TRBJ1-1	CASSPRGTRNTEAFF
TRBD2	TRBV5-1	TRBJ2-1	CASSIFLPSGSIDEQFF
TRBD1	TRBV13	TRBJ2-5	CASSPLGTEQETQYF
NA	TRBV20-1	TRBJ2-7	CSARAPGSWQGEQYF
NA	TRBV7-9	TRBJ2-1	CASSLAPLYNEQFF
NA	TRBV7-2	TRBJ2-1	CASSPRRGGDEQFF
TRBD2	TRBV9	TRBJ2-1	CASSGRTSGSGNEQFF
NA	TRBV20-1	TRBJ2-1	CSASQGLSNEQFF
TRBD1	TRBV4-2	TRBJ2-3	CASRDGTGNTDMQYF
TRBD1	TRBV18	TRBJ1-6	CASSPSGQGAPLHF
NA	TRBV28	TRBJ2-7	CASSLGHYEQYF
TRBD2	TRBV5-1	TRBJ2-3	CASSFGLSGSDRNTQYF
NA	TRBV2	TRBJ2-3	CASSVWVQGTSTDTQYF
NA	TRBV7-7	TRBJ2-7	CASSLAFDRRYEQYF
NA	TRBV6-5	TRBJ1-6	CASSYRRVYNSPLHF
NA	TRBV12-3/TRBV12-4	TRBJ1-2	CASSLSGINYGYTF
TRBD2	TRBV9	TRBJ2-3	CALNVGGGDTQYF